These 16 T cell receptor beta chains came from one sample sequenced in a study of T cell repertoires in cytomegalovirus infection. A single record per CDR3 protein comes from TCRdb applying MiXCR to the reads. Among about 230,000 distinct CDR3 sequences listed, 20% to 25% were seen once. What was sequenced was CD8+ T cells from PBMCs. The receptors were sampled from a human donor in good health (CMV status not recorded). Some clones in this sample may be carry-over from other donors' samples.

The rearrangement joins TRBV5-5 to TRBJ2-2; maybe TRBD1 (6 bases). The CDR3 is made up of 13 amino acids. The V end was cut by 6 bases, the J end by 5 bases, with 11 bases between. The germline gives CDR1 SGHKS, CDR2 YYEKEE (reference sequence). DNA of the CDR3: TGTGCCAGCATGGACAGTTTAACCGGGGAGCTGTTTTTT. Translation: CASMDSLTGELFF.

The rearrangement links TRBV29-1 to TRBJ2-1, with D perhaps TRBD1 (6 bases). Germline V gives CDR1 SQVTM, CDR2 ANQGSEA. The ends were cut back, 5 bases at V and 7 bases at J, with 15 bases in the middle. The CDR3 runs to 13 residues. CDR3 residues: CSVFTLRGNEQFF. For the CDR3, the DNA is TGCAGCGTTTTCACCCTCAGGGGAAATGAGCAGTTCTTC.

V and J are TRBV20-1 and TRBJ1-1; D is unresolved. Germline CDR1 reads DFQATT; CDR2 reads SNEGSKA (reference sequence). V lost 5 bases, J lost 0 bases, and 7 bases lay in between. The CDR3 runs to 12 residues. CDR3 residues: CSASVLNTEAFF. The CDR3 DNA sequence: TGCAGTGCTTCCGTCTTGAACACTGAAGCTTTCTTT.

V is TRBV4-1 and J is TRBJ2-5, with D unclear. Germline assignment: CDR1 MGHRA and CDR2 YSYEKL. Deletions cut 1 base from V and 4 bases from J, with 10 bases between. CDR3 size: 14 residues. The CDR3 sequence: CASSQVVPGETQYF. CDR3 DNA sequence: TGCGCCAGCAGCCAAGTCGTCCCGGGAGAGACCCAGTACTTC.

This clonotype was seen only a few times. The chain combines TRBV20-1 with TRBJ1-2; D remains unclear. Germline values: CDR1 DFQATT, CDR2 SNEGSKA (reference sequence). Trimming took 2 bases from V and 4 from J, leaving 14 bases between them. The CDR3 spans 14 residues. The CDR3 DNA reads TGCAGTGCTAGACCCCGAGGAGGGATCTATGGCTACACCTTC. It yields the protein CSARPRGGIYGYTF.

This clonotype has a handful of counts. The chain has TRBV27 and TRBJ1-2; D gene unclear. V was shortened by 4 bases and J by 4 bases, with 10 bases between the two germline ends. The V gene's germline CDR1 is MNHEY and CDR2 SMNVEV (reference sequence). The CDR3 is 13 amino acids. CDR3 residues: CASSYGSGYGYTF. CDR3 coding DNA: TGTGCCAGCAGTTACGGCAGTGGCTATGGCTACACCTTC.

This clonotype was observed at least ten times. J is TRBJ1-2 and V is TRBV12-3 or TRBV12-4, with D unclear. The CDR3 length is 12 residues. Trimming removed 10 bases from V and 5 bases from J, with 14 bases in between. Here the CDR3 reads CAIETWGYGYTF. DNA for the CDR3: TGTGCCATCGAAACCTGGGGTTATGGCTACACCTTC.

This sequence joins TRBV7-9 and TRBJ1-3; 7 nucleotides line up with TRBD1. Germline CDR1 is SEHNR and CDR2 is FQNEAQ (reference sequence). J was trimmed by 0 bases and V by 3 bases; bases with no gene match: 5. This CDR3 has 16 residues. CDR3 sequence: CASSFEDRTSGNTIYF. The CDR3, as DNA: TGTGCCAGCAGCTTTGAGGACAGGACCTCTGGAAACACCATATATTTT. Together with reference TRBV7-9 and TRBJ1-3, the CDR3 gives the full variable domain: DTGVSQNPRHKITKRGQNVTFRCDPISEHNRLYWYRQTLGQGPEFLTYFQNEAQLEKSRLLSDRFSAERPKGSFSTLEIQRTEQGDSAMYLCASSFEDRTSGNTIYFGEGSWLTVV.

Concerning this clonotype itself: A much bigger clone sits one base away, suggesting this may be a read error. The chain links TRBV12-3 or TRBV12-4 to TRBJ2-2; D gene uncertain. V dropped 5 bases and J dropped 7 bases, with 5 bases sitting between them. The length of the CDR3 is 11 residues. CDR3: CASSPLGELFF. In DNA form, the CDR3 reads TGTGCCAGCAGTCCCCTCGGGGAGCTGTTTTTT.

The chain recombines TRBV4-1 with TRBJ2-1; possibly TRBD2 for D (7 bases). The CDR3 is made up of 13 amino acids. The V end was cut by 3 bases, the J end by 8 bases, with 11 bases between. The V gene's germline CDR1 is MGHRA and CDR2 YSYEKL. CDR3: CASSHGGLDEQFF. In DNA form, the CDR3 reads TGCGCCAGCAGCCACGGGGGGCTCGATGAGCAGTTCTTC.

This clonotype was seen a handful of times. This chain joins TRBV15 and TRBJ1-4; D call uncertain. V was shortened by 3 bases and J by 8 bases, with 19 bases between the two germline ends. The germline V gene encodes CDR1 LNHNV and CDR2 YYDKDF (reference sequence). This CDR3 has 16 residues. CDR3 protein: CATSRGIYQIPEKLFF. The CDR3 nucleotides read TGTGCCACCAGCAGGGGGATCTACCAGATACCCGAAAAACTGTTTTTT.

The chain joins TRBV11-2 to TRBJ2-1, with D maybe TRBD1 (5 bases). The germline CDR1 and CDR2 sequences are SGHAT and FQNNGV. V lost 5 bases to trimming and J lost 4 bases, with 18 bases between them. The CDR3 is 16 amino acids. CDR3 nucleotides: TGTGCCAGCAGCCAACTCCTGGGGCGGAGTTACAATGAGCAGTTCTTC. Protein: CASSQLLGRSYNEQFF.

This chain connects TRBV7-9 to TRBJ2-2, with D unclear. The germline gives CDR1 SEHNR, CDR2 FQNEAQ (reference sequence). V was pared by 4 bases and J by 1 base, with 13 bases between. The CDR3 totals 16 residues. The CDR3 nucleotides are TGTGCCAGCAGCTCCTCCCCCAATAGGAACACCGGGGAGCTGTTTTTT. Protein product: CASSSSPNRNTGELFF.

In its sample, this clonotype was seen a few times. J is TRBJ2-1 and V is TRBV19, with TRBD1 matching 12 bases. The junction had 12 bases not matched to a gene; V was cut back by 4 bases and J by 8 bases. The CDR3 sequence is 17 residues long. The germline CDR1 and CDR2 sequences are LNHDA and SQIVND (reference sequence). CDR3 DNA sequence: TGTGCCAGTAGTAGAGGTTCCGGGACAGGGGGCGGAGATGAGCAGTTCTTC. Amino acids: CASSRGSGTGGGDEQFF.

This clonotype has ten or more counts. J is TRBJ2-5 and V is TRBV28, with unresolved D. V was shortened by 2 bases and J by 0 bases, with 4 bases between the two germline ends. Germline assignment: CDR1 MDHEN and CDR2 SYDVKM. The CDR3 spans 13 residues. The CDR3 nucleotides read TGTGCCAGCAGTTTAGGGTACCAAGAGACCCAGTACTTC. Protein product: CASSLGYQETQYF.

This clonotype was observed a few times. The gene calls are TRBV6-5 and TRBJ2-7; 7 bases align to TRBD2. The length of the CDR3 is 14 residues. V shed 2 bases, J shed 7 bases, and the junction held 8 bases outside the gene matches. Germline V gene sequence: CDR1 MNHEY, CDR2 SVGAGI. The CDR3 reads CASSYDGGSPEQYF. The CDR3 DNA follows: TGTGCCAGCAGTTACGACGGGGGGAGTCCGGAGCAGTACTTC.